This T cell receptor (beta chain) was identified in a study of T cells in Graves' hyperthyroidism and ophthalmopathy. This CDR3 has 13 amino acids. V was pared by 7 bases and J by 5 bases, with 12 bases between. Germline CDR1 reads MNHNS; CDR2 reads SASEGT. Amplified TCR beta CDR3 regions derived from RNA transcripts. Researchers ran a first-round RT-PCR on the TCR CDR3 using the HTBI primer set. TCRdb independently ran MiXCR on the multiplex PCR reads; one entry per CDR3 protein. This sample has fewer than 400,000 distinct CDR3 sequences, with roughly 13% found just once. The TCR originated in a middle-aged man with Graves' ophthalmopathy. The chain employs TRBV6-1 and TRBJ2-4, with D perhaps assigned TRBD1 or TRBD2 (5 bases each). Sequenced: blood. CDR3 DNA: TGTGCCAGCATACGGGACGCGGAAAACATTCAGTACTTC. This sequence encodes CASIRDAENIQYF.